A single sample gave rise to the 21 T cell receptor beta chains below, sequenced in a study of beta chain features in type 1 diabetes. All of the isolated RNA was reverse transcribed, so expressed TCRB transcripts were sequenced. Clones were read by immunoSEQ multiplex PCR, and TCRdb kept only the in-frame ones, dropping some. This sample has nearly 250,000 clones; roughly 15% occur once, and the top ten carry more than 0.02%. Sequenced material: naive CD4+ T cells from blood. The origin of the receptors is a woman between 40 and 55 years old in good health.

The chain has TRBV6-1 and TRBJ2-1; tentatively, D is TRBD2 (7 bases). Looked up from germline, CDR1 is MNHNS and CDR2 is SASEGT. The CDR3 is 14 amino acids. Between the trimmed V and J ends, which lost 7 bases and 1 base, there was a span of 11 bases. The CDR3 region has the DNA TGTGCCAGCACCGGGGGGCAGTCCTACAATGAGCAGTTCTTC. This encodes CASTGGQSYNEQFF.

This clone was recorded a few times. The chain carries TRBV2 and TRBJ2-3; 8 bases fit TRBD1. V gave up 7 bases and J gave up 2 bases; unmatched junction bases: 11. Per germline, CDR1 SNHLY and CDR2 FYNNEI. The CDR3 sequence is 16 residues long. CDR3 DNA sequence: TGTGCCAGCACCAAAGAGACAGGGGCCCTCACAGATACGCAGTATTTT. Translated: CASTKETGALTDTQYF. Combining the CDR3 with reference TRBV2 and TRBJ2-3 gives the whole variable domain EPEVTQTPSHQVTQMGQEVILRCVPISNHLYFYWYRQILGQKVEFLVSFYNNEISEKSEIFDDQFSVERPDGSNFTLKIRSTKLEDSAMYFCASTKETGALTDTQYFGPGTRLTVL.

The V call is TRBV5-1, the J call TRBJ2-7; 8 bases line up with TRBD1. This CDR3 region has 14 residues. CDR1 is SGHRS, CDR2 YFSETQ, per germline. V lost 0 bases, J lost 5 bases, and 4 bases stayed unmatched. CDR3 bases: TGCGCCAGCAGCTTGGGGCGGACAGGGAACGAGCAGTACTTC. Translation gives CASSLGRTGNEQYF.

V is TRBV10-1 and J is TRBJ1-2; the D is unclear. The V gene lost 4 bases and the J gene lost 4 bases, with 13 bases spanning the gap. The CDR3 consists of 14 residues. The germline CDR1 and CDR2 sequences are WNHNN and SYGVQD (reference sequence). The CDR3: CASSATMGSYGYTF. The CDR3 DNA follows: TGCGCCAGCAGTGCCACAATGGGCAGCTATGGCTACACCTTC.

This clone was seen only a few times. The CDR3 is CASRGTGGQPFF. Here the CDR3 DNA reads TGTGCCAGCAGGGGGACAGGGGGGCAACCTTTCTTT. This chain links TRBV9 with TRBJ1-1; 11 nucleotides line up with TRBD1. The CDR3 contains 12 residues. The junction had 6 bases not matched to a gene; V was cut back by 5 bases and J by 12 bases. Germline lookup yields CDR1 SGDLS and CDR2 YYNGEE.

This clone was seen a handful of times. This sequence joins TRBV6-5 and TRBJ2-2, with D tentatively TRBD2 (6 bases). This CDR3 has 14 residues. Germline CDR1 MNHEY, CDR2 SVGAGI. V was cut by 5 bases and J by 3 bases, with 10 bases left in between. The CDR3 sequence is CASSLDYYTGELFF. The CDR3 nucleotides are TGTGCCAGCAGTCTGGACTATTACACCGGGGAGCTGTTTTTT.

Details on this clone: The same CDR3 is also encoded by other DNA sequences in this sample. V gene TRBV4-1 combines with J gene TRBJ1-2, with D maybe TRBD1 (6 bases). V lost 1 base and J lost 2, with 8 bases in between. Germline V gene lookup returns CDR1 MGHRA and CDR2 YSYEKL. The CDR3 runs to 14 residues. CDR3 nucleotide sequence: TGCGCCAGCAGCCAAGTAACAGGGAACTATGGCTACACCTTC. It yields the protein CASSQVTGNYGYTF.

This chain uses TRBV19 with TRBJ2-1; 12 bases are shared with TRBD2. V was pared by 5 bases and J by 8 bases, with 10 bases of the junction left unmatched. CDR1 LNHDA and CDR2 SQIVND come from the germline V gene (reference sequence). The CDR3 contains 16 residues. CDR3 in DNA: TGTGCCAGTAGTCCCGTTACTAGCGGGGGGTCCTATGAGCAGTTCTTC. It specifies CASSPVTSGGSYEQFF.

The chain links TRBV4-1 to TRBJ2-7, with D maybe TRBD2 (5 bases). V gave up 4 bases and J gave up 11 bases, with 18 bases separating them. The CDR3 covers 13 residues. Germline V gives CDR1 MGHRA, CDR2 YSYEKL. CDR3 region: CASSLLGWETKYF. CDR3 sequence (DNA): TGCGCCAGCAGCCTCTTGGGGTGGGAGACGAAGTACTTC.

The chain uses TRBV7-7 and TRBJ2-3; D unclear. The CDR3 loop spans 13 amino acids. In germline, CDR1 is SSHAT, CDR2 FNYEAQ (reference sequence). V lost 5 bases, J lost 1 base, and 7 bases lay in between. The CDR3 coding sequence is TGTGCCAGCAGCCCCCCAGGCACAGATACGCAGTATTTT. Encoded protein: CASSPPGTDTQYF. The full variable domain, with the rest looked up from reference TRBV7-7 and TRBJ2-3, is GAGVSQSPRYKVTKRGQDVTLRCDPISSHATLYWYQQALGQGPEFLTYFNYEAQPDKSGLPSDRFSAERPEGSISTLTIQRTEQRDSAMYRCASSPPGTDTQYFGPGTRLTVL.

The chain joins TRBV11-2 to TRBJ2-1; 8 nucleotides match TRBD2. Germline-derived CDR1 and CDR2 are SGHAT and FQNNGV. The CDR3 length is 18 residues. Unmatched junction bases numbered 9, after V lost 0 bases and J lost 2 bases. Here the CDR3 DNA reads TGTGCCAGCAGCTTAGATTCCATACTAGCGGCTACCTACAATGAGCAGTTCTTC. Translation gives CASSLDSILAATYNEQFF. The full variable domain, rest sourced from reference TRBV11-2 and TRBJ2-1, is EAGVAQSPRYKIIEKRQSVAFWCNPISGHATLYWYQQILGQGPKLLIQFQNNGVVDDSQLPKDRFSAERLKGVDSTLKIQPAKLEDSAVYLCASSLDSILAATYNEQFFGPGTRLTVL.

This clone has only a few counts. The CDR3 nucleotides read TGTGCCAGCAGCTTGGATCCAGAAACCGAGCAGTACTTC. This encodes CASSLDPETEQYF. The J gene is TRBJ2-7, the V gene TRBV5-4, with D hard to call. Trimming took off 0 bases at V and 6 bases at J, with 10 bases between the two ends. Germline lookup yields CDR1 SGHNT and CDR2 YYREEE (reference sequence). This CDR3 is built from 13 residues.

This sequence joins TRBV5-4 and TRBJ2-7, with 7 bases lining up with TRBD2. CDR1 is SGHNT, CDR2 YYREEE, per germline (reference sequence). The CDR3 sequence is 14 residues long. Trimming cost V 5 bases and J 2 bases; bases outside gene matches: 7. The CDR3 loop reads CASRSGTNAYEQYF. The CDR3 coding sequence is TGTGCCAGCAGATCCGGGACTAACGCCTACGAGCAGTACTTC. The full variable domain, in which reference TRBV5-4 and TRBJ2-7 provide the parts outside the CDR3, is ETGVTQSPTHLIKTRGQQVTLRCSSQSGHNTVSWYQQALGQGPQFIFQYYREEENGRGNFPPRFSGLQFPNYSSELNVNALELDDSALYLCASRSGTNAYEQYFGPGTRLTVT.

The chain uses TRBV5-6 and TRBJ1-1; D is uncertain. CDR3 length: 16 residues. Germline-derived CDR1 and CDR2 are SGHDT and YYEEEE. The V gene lost 0 bases and the J gene lost 0 bases, with 12 bases spanning the gap. CDR3 DNA: TGTGCCAGCAGCTTGGACAGAATCTTCATGAACACTGAAGCTTTCTTT. Amino acids: CASSLDRIFMNTEAFF.

The chain links TRBV29-1 to TRBJ1-1; D remains unclear. The CDR3 length is 15 residues. Germline CDR1 SQVTM, CDR2 ANQGSEA. Trimming cost V 7 bases and J 9 bases, with 27 bases left between them. CDR3 DNA: TGCAGCGCCAAAGTCCCCGTGAGGACTTTGGATAAAGCTTTCTTT. This sequence encodes CSAKVPVRTLDKAFF.

The chain recombines TRBV7-9 with TRBJ2-7; 9 bases are a match to TRBD1. This CDR3 has 16 amino acids. Germline V gene data show CDR1 as SEHNR and CDR2 as FQNEAQ (reference sequence). Unmatched junction bases numbered 8, after V lost 3 bases and J lost 2 bases. The CDR3 DNA sequence: TGTGCCAGCAGCTTTCAAGGACAGGGGAAAACCTACGAGCAGTACTTC. Translation: CASSFQGQGKTYEQYF.

As to this clone: Other nucleotide sequences from this sample produce the same CDR3. The V gene is TRBV29-1, the J gene TRBJ2-2; D is perhaps TRBD1 (6 bases). The CDR3 spans 12 residues. Germline CDR1 and CDR2: SQVTM and ANQGSEA. V was clipped by 4 bases and J by 6 bases, with 9 bases between them. The chain's CDR3 is CSVGPGAGELFF. The CDR3 bases are TGCAGCGTTGGGCCAGGGGCCGGGGAGCTGTTTTTT.

This clone was counted a few times. The CDR3 sequence is CASSPGQGSIETQYF. The CDR3, as DNA: TGCGCCAGCAGCCCCGGACAGGGGTCGATAGAGACCCAGTACTTC. The V gene is TRBV4-3, the J gene TRBJ2-5, with TRBD1 matching 9 bases. Germline CDR1 is LGHNA and CDR2 is YSLEER. The length of the CDR3 is 15 residues. V gave up 4 bases and J gave up 4 bases; unmatched junction bases: 7.

This clone was seen only a few times. V and J are TRBV5-4 and TRBJ2-7, with TRBD2 identical over 12 bases. Per the germline V gene, CDR1 is SGHNT and CDR2 is YYREEE (reference sequence). The V segment lost 4 bases and the J segment 7 bases; nucleotides outside the gene matches: 6. The CDR3 extends over 14 amino acids. CDR3 sequence: CASSRTSGAGEQYF. The CDR3 coding sequence is TGTGCCAGCAGCCGGACTAGCGGGGCGGGTGAGCAGTACTTC. Looking up the rest from reference TRBV5-4 and TRBJ2-7 gives the full variable domain: ETGVTQSPTHLIKTRGQQVTLRCSSQSGHNTVSWYQQALGQGPQFIFQYYREEENGRGNFPPRFSGLQFPNYSSELNVNALELDDSALYLCASSRTSGAGEQYFGPGTRLTVT.

The chain links TRBV29-1 to TRBJ2-1; possible D gene TRBD1, 5 bases. The CDR3 runs to 13 residues. Germline values: CDR1 SQVTM, CDR2 ANQGSEA. V was trimmed by 1 base and J by 8 bases, leaving 12 bases between them. DNA of the CDR3: TGCAGCGTTGAAGGGGCAGGGTTTTATGAGCAGTTCTTC. Its protein is CSVEGAGFYEQFF.

This chain connects TRBV5-1 to TRBJ2-1, with D perhaps TRBD1 (5 bases). The CDR3 totals 12 residues. Germline V lookup: CDR1 SGHRS, CDR2 YFSETQ. V lost 4 bases and J 10 bases, leaving 12 bases between the germline ends. CDR3: CASSAGYLEQFF. In DNA form, the CDR3 reads TGCGCCAGCAGCGCAGGGTACTTAGAGCAGTTCTTC.